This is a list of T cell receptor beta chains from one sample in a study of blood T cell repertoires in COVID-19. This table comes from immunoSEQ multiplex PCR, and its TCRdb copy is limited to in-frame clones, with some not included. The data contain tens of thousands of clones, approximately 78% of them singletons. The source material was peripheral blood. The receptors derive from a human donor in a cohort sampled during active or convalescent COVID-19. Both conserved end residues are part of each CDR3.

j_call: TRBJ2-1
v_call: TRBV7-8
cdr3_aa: CASSRGLVAGGPYNEQFF

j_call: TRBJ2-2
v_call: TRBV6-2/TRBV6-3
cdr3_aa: CASSYSRWQPRGELFF

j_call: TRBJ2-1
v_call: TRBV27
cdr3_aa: CASSWADSYNEQFF

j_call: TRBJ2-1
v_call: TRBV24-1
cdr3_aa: CATSNAGGTYNEQFF

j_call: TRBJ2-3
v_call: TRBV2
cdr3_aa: CASRPRPITDTQYF

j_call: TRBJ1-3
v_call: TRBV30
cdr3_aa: CAWSAGVSGNTIYF

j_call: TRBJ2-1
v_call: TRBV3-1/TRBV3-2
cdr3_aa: CASSQGRGSNEQFF

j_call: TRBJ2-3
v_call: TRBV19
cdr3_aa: CASSIDLSAGVNTDTQYF

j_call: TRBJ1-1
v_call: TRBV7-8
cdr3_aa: CASSLRTGRTEAFF

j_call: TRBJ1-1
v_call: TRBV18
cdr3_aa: CASSASGTVNTEAFF

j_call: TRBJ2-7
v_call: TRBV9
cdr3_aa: CASSVGGESYEQYF

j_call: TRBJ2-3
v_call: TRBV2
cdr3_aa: CASATGEGIDTQYF

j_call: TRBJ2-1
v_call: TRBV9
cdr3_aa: CASSVERVNNEQFF

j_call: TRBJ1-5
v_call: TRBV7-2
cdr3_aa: CASSLEAGKDQPQHF

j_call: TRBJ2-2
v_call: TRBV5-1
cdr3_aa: CASSLEAGGRNTGELFF

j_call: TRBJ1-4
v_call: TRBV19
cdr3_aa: CASSDSSTNEKLFF

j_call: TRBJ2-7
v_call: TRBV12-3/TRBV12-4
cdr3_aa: CASSLAGAEQYF

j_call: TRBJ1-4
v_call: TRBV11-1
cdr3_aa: CASSLDPGTNEKLFF

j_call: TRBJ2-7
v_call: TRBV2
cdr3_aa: CATKRGGGSLSYEQYF

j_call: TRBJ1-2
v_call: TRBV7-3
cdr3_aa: CASSFQGWDGYTF

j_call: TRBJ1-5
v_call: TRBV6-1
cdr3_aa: CASSESALSNQPQHF

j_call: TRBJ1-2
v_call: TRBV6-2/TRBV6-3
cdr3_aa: CASSYSTGEYGYGYTF

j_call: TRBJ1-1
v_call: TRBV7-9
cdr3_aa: CASSLAQGVAEAFF

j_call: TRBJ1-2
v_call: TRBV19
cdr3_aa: CASARQGGSYTF

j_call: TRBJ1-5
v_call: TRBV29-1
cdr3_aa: CNPCRYRELGQPQHF

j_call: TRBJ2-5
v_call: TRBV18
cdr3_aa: CASSRDRTGRETQYF

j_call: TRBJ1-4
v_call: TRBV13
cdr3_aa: CASSQISKGSGEKLFF